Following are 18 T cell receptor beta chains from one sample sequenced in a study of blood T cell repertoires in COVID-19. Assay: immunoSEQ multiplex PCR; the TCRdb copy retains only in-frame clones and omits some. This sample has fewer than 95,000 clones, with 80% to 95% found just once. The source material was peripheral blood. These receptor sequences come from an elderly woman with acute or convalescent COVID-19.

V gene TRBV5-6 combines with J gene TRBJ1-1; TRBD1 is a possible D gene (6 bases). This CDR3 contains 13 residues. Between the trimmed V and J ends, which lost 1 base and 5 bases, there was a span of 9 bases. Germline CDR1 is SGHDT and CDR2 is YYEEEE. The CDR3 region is CASSLTGLTEAFF. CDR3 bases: TGTGCCAGCAGCTTGACAGGGCTTACTGAAGCTTTCTTT.

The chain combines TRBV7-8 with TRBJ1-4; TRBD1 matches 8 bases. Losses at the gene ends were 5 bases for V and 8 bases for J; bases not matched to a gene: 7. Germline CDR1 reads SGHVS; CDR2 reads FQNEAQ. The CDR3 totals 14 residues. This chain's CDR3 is CASSLGQGWEKLFF. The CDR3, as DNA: TGTGCCAGCAGCCTAGGACAGGGTTGGGAAAAACTGTTTTTT.

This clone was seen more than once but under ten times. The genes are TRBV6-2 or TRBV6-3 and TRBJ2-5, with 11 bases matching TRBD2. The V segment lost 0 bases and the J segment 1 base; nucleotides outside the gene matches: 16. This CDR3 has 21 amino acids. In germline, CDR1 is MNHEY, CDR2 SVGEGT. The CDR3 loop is CASSYSGTSGFYERTQETQYF. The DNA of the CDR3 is TGTGCCAGCAGTTACTCCGGGACTAGCGGCTTCTACGAGCGGACCCAAGAGACCCAGTACTTC.

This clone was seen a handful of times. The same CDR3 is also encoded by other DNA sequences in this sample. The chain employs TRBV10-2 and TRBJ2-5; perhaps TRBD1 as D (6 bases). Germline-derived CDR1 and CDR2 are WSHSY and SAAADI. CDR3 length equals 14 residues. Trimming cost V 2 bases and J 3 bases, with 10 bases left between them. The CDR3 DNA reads TGCGCCAGCAGTGAGAGTAACAGGGAAGAGACCCAGTACTTC. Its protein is CASSESNREETQYF.

The CDR3: CASSLAWGNSSTDTQYF. The CDR3 coding sequence is TGCGCCAGCAGCTTGGCATGGGGCAATAGCAGCACAGATACGCAGTATTTT. This chain links TRBV5-1 with TRBJ2-3; weak D call: TRBD1 (5 bases). CDR3 size: 17 residues. CDR1 and CDR2 (germline): SGHRS, YFSETQ. V gave up 0 bases and J gave up 0 bases, with 14 bases separating them.

The CDR3 sequence: CASSQLQFSGNTIYF. The CDR3 nucleotides read TGCGCCAGCAGCCAATTACAGTTCTCTGGAAACACCATATATTTT. The chain joins TRBV4-1 to TRBJ1-3; the D is unclear. Germline V CDR1 and CDR2: MGHRA, YSYEKL. The CDR3 runs 15 residues. Deletions cut 2 bases from V and 0 bases from J, with 8 bases between.

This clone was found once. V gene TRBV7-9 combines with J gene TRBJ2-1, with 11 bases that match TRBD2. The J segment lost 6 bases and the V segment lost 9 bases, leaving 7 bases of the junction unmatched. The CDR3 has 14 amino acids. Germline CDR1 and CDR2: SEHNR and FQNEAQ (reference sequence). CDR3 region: CASLAGGLGNEQFF. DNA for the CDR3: TGTGCCAGTCTAGCGGGAGGACTGGGCAATGAGCAGTTCTTC.

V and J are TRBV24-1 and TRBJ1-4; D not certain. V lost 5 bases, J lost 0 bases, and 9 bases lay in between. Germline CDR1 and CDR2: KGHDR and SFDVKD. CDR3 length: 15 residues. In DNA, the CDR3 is TGTGCCACCAGTGGGAGTGGAGCAACTAATGAAAAACTGTTTTTT. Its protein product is CATSGSGATNEKLFF.

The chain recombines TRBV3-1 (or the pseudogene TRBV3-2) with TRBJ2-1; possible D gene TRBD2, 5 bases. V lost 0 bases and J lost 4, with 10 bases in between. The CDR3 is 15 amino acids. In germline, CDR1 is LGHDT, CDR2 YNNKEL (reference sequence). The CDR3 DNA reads TGTGCCAGCAGCCAAGATTTAGCGAATTACAATGAGCAGTTCTTC. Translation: CASSQDLANYNEQFF.

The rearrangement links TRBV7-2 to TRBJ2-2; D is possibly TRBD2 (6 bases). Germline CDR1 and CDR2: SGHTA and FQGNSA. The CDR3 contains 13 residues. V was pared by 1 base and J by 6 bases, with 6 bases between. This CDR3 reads CASSLGGAGELFF. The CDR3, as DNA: TGTGCCAGCAGCTTAGGGGGGGCCGGGGAGCTGTTTTTT. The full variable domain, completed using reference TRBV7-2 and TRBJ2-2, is GAGVSQSPSNKVTEKGKDVELRCDPISGHTALYWYRQSLGQGLEFLIYFQGNSAPDKSGLPSDRFSAERTGGSVSTLTIQRTQQEDSAVYLCASSLGGAGELFFGEGSRLTVL.

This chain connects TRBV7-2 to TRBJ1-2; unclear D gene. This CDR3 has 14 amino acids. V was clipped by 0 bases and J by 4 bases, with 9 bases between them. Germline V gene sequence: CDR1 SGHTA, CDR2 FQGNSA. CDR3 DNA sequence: TGTGCCAGCAGCTTAGCTCGTACAGTCTATGGCTACACCTTC. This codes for CASSLARTVYGYTF.

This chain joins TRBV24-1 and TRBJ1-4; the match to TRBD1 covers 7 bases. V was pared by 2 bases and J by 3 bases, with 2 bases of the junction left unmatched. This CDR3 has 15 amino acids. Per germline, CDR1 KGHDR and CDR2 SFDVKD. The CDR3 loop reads CATSDYRGANEKLFF. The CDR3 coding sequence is TGTGCCACCAGTGATTACAGGGGAGCTAATGAAAAACTGTTTTTT.

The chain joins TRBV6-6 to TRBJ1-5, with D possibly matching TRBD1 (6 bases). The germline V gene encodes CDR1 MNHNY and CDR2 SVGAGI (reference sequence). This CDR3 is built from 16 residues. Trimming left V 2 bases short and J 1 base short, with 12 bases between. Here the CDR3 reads CASSYRGGRSNQPQHF. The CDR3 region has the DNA TGTGCCAGCAGTTACAGGGGGGGAAGAAGCAATCAGCCCCAGCATTTT.

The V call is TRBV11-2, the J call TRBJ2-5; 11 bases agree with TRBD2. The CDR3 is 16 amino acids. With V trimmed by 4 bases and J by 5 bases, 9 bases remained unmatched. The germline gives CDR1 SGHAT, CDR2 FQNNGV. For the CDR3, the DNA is TGTGCCAGCAGCTCAGCACGACTAGCGGGGATTGAGACCCAGTACTTC. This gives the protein CASSSARLAGIETQYF.

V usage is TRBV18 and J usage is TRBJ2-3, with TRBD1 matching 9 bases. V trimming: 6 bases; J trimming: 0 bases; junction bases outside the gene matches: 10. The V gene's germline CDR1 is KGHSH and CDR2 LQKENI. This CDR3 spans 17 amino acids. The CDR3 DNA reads TGTGCCAGCTCTCTGGGACAGGGATCTTCTAGCACAGATACGCAGTATTTT. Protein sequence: CASSLGQGSSSTDTQYF. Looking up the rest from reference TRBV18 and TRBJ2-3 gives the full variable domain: NAGVMQNPRHLVRRRGQEARLRCSPMKGHSHVYWYRQLPEEGLKFMVYLQKENIIDESGMPKERFSAEFPKEGPSILRIQQVVRGDSAAYFCASSLGQGSSSTDTQYFGPGTRLTVL.

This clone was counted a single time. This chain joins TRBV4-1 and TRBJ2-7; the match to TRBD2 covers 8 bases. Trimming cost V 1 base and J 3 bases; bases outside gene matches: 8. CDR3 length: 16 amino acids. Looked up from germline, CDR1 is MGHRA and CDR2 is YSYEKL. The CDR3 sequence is CASSQGTSGSNYEQYF. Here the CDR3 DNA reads TGCGCCAGCAGCCAAGGAACCAGCGGGAGCAACTACGAGCAGTACTTC.

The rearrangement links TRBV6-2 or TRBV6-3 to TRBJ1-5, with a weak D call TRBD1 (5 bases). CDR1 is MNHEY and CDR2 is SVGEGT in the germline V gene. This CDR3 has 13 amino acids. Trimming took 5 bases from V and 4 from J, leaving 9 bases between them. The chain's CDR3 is CASSDPGNQPQHF. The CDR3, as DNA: TGTGCCAGCAGTGATCCAGGGAATCAGCCCCAGCATTTT.

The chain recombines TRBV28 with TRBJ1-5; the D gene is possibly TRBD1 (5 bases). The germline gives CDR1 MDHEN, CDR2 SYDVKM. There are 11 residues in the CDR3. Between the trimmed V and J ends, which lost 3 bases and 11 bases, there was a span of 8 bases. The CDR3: CASSFDSSQHF. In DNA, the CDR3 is TGTGCCAGCAGTTTCGACAGTTCCCAGCATTTT.